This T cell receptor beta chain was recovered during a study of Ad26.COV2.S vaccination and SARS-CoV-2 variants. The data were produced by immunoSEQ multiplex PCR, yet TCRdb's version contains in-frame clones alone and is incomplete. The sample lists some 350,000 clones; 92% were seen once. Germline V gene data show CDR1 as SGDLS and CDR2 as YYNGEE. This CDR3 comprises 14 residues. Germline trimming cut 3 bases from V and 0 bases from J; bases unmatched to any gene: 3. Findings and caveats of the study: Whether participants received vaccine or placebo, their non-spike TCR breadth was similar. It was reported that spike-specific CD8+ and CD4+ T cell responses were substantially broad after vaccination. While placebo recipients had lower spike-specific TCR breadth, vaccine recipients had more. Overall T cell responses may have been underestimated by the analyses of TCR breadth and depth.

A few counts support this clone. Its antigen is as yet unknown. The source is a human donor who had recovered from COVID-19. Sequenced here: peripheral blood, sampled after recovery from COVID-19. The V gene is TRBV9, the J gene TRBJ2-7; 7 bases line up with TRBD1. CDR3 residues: CASSGTGSSYEQYF. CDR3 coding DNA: TGTGCCAGCAGCGGGACAGGTTCCTCCTACGAGCAGTACTTC.